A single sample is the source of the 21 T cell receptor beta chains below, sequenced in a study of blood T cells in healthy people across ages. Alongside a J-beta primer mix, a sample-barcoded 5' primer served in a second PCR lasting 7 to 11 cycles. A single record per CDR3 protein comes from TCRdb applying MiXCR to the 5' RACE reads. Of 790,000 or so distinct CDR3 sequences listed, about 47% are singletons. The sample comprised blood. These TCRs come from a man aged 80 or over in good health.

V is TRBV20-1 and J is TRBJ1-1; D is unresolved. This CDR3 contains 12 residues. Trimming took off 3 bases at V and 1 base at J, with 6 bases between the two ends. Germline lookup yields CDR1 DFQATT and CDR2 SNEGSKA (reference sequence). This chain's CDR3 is CSASPGNTEAFF. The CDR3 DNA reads TGCAGTGCTAGCCCAGGGAACACTGAAGCTTTCTTT.

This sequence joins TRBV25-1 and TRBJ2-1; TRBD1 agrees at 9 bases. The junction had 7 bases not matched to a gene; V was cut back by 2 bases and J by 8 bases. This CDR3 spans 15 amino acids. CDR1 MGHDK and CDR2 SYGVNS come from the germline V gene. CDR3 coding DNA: TGTGCCAGCAGTGAAGGGACAGGGAGGGGTTATGAGCAGTTCTTC. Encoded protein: CASSEGTGRGYEQFF.

The CDR3 DNA is TGTGCCAGCAGCCGAGTGGGGCTAGTGGGGACAGATACGCAGTATTTT. This gives the protein CASSRVGLVGTDTQYF. The genes are TRBV7-2 and TRBJ2-3; perhaps TRBD1 as D (5 bases). V was clipped by 5 bases and J by 3 bases, with 18 bases between them. This CDR3 spans 16 amino acids. Germline values: CDR1 SGHTA, CDR2 FQGNSA.

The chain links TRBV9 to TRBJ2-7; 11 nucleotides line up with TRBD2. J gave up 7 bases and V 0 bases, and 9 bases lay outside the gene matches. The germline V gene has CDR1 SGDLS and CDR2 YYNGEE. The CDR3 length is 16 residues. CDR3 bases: TGTGCCAGCAGCGTAGCCGGACTAGCGGGCCGCAATGAGCAGTACTTC. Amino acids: CASSVAGLAGRNEQYF.

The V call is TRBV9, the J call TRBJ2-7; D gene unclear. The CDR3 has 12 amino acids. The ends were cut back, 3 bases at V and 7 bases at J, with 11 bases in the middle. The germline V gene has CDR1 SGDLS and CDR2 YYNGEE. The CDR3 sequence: CASSGGSGEQYF. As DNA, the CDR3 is TGTGCCAGCAGCGGCGGATCTGGGGAGCAGTACTTC.

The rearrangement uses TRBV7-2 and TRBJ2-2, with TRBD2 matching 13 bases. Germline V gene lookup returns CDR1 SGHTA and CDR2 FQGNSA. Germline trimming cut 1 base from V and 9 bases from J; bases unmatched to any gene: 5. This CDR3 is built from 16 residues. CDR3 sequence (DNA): TGTGCCAGCAGCTTAGAGGGGACTAGCGGGGTTCGGGAGCTGTTTTTT. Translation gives CASSLEGTSGVRELFF.

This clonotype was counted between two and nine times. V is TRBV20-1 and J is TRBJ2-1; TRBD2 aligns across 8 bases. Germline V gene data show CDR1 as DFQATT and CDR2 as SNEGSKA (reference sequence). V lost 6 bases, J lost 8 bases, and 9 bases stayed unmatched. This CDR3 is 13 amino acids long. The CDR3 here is CSAASGSQDEQFF. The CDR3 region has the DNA TGCAGTGCAGCGAGCGGGAGTCAGGATGAGCAGTTCTTC.

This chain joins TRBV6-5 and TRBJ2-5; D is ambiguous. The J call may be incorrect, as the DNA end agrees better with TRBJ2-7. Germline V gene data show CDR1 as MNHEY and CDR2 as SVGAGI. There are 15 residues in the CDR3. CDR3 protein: CASSYDGQVTYEQYF. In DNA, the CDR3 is TGTGCCAGCAGTTACGATGGGCAGGTCACTTACGAGCAGTACTTC.

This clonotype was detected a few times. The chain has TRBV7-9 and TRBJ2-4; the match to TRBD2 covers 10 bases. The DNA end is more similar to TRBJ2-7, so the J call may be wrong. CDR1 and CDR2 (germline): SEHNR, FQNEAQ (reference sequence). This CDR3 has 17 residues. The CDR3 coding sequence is TGTGCCAGCAGCTTAGATCCTAGCGGGAGATTGATCTACGAGCAGTACTTC. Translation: CASSLDPSGRLIYEQYF.

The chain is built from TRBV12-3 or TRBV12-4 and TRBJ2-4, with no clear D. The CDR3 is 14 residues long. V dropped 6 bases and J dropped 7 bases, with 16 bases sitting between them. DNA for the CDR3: TGTGCCAGCAGGGGTCTAGGCGTGGGTAACATTCAGTACTTC. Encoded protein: CASRGLGVGNIQYF.

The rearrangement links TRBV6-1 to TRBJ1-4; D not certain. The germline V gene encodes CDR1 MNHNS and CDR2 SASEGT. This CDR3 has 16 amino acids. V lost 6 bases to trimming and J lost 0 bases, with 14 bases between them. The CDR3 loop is CASRAEVGATNEKLFF. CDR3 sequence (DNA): TGTGCCAGCAGGGCCGAGGTCGGGGCAACTAATGAAAAACTGTTTTTT.

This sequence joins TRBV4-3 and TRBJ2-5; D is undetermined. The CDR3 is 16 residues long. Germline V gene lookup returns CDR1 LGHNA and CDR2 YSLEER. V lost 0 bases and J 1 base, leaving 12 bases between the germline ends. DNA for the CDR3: TGCGCCAGCAGCCAAGATTGGCCAACCTTCCAAGAGACCCAGTACTTC. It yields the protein CASSQDWPTFQETQYF.

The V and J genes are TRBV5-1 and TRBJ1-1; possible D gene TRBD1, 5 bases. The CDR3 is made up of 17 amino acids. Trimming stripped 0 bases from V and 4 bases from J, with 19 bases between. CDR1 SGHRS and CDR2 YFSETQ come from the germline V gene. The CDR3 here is CASSLAQGGGSSTEAFF. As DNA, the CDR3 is TGCGCCAGCAGCTTGGCCCAGGGTGGGGGATCGAGCACTGAAGCTTTCTTT.

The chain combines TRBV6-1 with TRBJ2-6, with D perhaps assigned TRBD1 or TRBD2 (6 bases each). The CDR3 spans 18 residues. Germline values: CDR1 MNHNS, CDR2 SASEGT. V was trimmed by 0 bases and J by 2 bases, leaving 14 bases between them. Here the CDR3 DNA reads TGTGCCAGCAGTGAAGCTGTGGGGGGCAGAACTGGGGCCAACGTCCTGACTTTC. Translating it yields CASSEAVGGRTGANVLTF.

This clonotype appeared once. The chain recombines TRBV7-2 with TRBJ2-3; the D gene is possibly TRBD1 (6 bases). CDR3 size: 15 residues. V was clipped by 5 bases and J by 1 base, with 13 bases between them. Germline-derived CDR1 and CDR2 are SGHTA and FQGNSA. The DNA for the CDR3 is TGTGCCAGCAGCCTGCGGACAGCCGGCACAGATACGCAGTATTTT. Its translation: CASSLRTAGTDTQYF.

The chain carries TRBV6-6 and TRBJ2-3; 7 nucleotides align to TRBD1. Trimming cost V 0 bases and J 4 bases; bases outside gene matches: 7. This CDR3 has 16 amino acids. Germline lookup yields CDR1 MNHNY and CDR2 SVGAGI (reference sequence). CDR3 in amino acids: CASSYSGQVYADTQYF. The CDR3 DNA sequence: TGTGCCAGCAGTTACTCAGGACAGGTGTATGCAGATACGCAGTATTTT.

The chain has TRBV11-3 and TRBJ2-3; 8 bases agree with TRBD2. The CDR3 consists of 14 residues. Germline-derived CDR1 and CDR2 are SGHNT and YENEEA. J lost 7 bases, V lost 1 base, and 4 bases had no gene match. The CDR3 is CASSLGAGVNTQYF. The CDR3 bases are TGTGCCAGCAGCTTAGGAGCGGGAGTGAATACGCAGTATTTT.

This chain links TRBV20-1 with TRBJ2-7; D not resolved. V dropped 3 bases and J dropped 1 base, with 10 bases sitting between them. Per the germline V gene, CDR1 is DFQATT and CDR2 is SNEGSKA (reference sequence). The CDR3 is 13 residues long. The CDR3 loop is CSASPSPSYEQYF. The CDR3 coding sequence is TGCAGTGCTAGTCCGAGCCCATCCTACGAGCAGTACTTC.

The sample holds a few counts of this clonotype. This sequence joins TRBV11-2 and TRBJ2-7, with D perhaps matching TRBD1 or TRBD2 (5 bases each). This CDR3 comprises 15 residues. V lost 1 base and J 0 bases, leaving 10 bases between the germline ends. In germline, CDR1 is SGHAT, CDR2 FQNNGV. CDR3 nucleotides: TGTGCCAGCAGCTTAGCGGGGCACAGCTCCTACGAGCAGTACTTC. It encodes CASSLAGHSSYEQYF.

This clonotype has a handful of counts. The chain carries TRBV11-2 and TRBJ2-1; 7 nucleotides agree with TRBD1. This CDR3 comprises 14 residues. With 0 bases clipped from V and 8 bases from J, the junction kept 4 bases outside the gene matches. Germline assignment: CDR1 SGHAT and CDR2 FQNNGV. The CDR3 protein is CASSLDRGLDEQFF. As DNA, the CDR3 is TGTGCCAGCAGCTTAGATAGGGGGCTGGATGAGCAGTTCTTC.

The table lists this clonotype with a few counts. This CDR3 is CASSLPDRRLEYF. DNA for the CDR3: TGTGCCAGCAGCCTACCGGACAGGAGGCTCGAGTACTTC. The V call is TRBV27, the J call TRBJ2-5, with 7 bases that match TRBD1. Germline lookup yields CDR1 MNHEY and CDR2 SMNVEV (reference sequence). CDR3 length: 13 amino acids. Trimming took 6 bases from V and 12 from J; bases not matched to a gene: 13.